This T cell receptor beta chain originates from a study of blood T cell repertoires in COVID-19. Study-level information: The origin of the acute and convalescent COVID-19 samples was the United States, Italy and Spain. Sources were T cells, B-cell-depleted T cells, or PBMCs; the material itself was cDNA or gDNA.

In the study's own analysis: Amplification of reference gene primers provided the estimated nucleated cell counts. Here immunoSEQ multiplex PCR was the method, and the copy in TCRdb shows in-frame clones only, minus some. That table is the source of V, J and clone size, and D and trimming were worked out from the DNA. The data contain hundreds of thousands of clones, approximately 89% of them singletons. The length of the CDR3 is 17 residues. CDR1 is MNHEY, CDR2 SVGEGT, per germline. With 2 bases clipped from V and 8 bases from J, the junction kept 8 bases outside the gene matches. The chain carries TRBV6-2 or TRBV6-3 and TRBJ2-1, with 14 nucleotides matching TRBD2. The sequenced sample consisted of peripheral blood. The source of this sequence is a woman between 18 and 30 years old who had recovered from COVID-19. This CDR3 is CASSYGLAGGFPHEQFF. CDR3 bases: TGTGCCAGCAGTTACGGACTAGCGGGAGGTTTTCCGCATGAGCAGTTCTTC.